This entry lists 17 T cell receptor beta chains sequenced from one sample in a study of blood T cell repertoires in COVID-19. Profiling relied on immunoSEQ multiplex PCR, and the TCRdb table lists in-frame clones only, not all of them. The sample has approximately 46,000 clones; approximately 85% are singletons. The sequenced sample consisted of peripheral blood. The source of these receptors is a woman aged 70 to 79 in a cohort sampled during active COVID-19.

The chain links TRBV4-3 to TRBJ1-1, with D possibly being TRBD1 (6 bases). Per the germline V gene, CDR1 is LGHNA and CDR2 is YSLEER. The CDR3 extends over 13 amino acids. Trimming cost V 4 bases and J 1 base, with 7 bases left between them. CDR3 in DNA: TGCGCCAGCAGCCCGACAGGGAACACTGAAGCTTTCTTT. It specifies CASSPTGNTEAFF.

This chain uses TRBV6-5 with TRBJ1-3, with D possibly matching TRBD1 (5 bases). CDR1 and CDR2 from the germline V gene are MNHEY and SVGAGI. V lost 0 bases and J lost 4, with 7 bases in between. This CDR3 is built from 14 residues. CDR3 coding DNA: TGTGCCAGCAGTTACTCGGGGCACGGAAACACCATATATTTT. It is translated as CASSYSGHGNTIYF.

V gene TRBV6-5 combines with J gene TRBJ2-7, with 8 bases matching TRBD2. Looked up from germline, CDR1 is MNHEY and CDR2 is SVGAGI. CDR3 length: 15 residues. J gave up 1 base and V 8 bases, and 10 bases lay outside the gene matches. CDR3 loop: CASGVGRAESYEQYF. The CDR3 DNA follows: TGTGCCAGCGGAGTCGGGAGGGCCGAGTCCTACGAGCAGTACTTC.

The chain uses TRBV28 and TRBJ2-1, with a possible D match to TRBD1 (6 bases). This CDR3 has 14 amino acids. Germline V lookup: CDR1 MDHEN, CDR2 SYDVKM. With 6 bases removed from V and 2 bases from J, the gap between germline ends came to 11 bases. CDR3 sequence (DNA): TGTGCCAGCAGCACAGGGTCGGCCTACAATGAGCAGTTCTTC. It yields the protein CASSTGSAYNEQFF.

CDR3 in amino acids: CGHAENNEQFF. The CDR3 bases are TGTGGACACGCAGAAAACAATGAGCAGTTCTTC. This chain connects TRBV30 to TRBJ2-1; D gene uncertain. CDR1 and CDR2 from the germline V gene are GTSNPN and SVGIG (reference sequence). CDR3 length equals 11 residues.

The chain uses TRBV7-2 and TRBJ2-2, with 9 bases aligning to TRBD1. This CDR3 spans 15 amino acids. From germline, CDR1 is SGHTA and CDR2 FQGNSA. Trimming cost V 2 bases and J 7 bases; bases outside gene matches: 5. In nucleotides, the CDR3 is TGTGCCAGCAGCTTAAAGGGGACAGGGTACGGGGAGCTGTTTTTT. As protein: CASSLKGTGYGELFF.

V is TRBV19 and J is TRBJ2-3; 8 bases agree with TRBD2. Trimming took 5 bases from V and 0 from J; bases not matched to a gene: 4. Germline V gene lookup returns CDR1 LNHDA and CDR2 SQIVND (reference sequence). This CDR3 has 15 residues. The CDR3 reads CASSLTSVSTDTQYF. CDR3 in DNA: TGTGCCAGTAGTCTGACTAGCGTTAGCACAGATACGCAGTATTTT. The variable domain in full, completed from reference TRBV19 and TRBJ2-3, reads DGGITQSPKYLFRKEGQNVTLSCEQNLNHDAMYWYRQDPGQGLRLIYYSQIVNDFQKGDIAEGYSVSREKKESFPLTVTSAQKNPTAFYLCASSLTSVSTDTQYFGPGTRLTVL.

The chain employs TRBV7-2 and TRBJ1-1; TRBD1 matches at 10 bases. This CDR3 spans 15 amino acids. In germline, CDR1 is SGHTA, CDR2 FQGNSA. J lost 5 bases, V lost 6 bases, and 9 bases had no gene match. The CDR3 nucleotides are TGTGCCAGCAGGGGGACAGGGGAAAGTGAAACTGAAGCTTTCTTT. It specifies CASRGTGESETEAFF.

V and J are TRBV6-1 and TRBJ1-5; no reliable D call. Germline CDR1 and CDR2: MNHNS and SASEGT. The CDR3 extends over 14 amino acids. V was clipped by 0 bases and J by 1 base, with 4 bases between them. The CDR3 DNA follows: TGTGCCAGCAGTGAAGCTTCGAGCAATCAGCCCCAGCATTTT. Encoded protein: CASSEASSNQPQHF.

CDR3 protein: CASSQVEQGTGETQYF. DNA for the CDR3: TGTGCCAGCAGCCAAGTAGAACAGGGGACCGGAGAGACCCAGTACTTC. The rearrangement uses TRBV3-1 (or the pseudogene TRBV3-2) and TRBJ2-5; 7 bases are a match to TRBD1. The germline V gene has CDR1 LGHDT and CDR2 YNNKEL (reference sequence). The V and J ends lost 1 base and 4 bases, in that order; junction bases with no gene match: 9. The CDR3 contains 16 residues.

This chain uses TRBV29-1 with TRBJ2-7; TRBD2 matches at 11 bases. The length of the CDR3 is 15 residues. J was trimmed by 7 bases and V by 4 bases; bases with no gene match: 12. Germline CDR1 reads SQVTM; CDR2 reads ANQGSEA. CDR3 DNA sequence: TGCAGCGTTGGAGGGACGACTAGCGGGGCTGGGGAGCAGTACTTC. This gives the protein CSVGGTTSGAGEQYF.

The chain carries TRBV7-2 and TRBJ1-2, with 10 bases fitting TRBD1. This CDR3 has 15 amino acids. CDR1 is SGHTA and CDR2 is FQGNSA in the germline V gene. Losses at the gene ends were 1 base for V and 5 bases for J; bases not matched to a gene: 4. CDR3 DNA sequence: TGTGCCAGCAGCTTAGAGGGACAGGGGTTATATGGCTACACCTTC. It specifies CASSLEGQGLYGYTF.

The CDR3 sequence: CASSDLDRGLNEQYF. The DNA of the CDR3 is TGTGCCAGCAGTGATTTGGACAGGGGGTTGAACGAGCAGTACTTC. The V call is TRBV2, the J call TRBJ2-7, with 10 bases that match TRBD1. The length of the CDR3 is 15 residues. The V and J ends lost 3 bases and 5 bases, in that order; junction bases with no gene match: 7. Germline-derived CDR1 and CDR2 are SNHLY and FYNNEI.

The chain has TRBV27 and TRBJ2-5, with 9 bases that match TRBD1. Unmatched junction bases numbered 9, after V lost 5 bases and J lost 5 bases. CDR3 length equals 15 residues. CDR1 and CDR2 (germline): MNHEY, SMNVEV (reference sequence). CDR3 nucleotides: TGTGCCAGCAGTCCGAGGGACAGGGTAGGGGAGACCCAGTACTTC. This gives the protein CASSPRDRVGETQYF.

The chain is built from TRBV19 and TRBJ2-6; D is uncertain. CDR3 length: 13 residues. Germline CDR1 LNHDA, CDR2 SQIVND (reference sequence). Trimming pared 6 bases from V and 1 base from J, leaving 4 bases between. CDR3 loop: CASSESGANVLTF. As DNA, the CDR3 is TGTGCCAGTAGCGAGTCTGGGGCCAACGTCCTGACTTTC.

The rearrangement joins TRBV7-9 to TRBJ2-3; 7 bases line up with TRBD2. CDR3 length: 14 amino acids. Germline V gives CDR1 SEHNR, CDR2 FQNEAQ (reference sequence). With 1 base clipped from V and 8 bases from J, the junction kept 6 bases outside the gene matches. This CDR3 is CASSLGAGAGTQYF. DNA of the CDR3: TGTGCCAGCAGCTTAGGTGCGGGAGCGGGTACGCAGTATTTT.

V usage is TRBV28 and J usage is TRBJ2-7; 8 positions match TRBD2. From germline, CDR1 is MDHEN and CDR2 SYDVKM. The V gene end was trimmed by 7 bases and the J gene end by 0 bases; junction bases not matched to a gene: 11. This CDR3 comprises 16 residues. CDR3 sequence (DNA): TGTGCCAGCAAACCAAGCGGCGGGAGGCCCTCCTACGAGCAGTACTTC. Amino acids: CASKPSGGRPSYEQYF.